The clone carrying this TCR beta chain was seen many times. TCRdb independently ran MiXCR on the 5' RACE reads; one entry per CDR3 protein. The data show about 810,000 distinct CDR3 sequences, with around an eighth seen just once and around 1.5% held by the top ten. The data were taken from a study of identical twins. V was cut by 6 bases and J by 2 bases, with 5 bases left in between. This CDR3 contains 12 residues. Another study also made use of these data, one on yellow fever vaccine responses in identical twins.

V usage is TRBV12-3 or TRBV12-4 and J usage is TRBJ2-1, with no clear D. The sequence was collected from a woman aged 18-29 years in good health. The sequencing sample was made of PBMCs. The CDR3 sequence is CASSLTYNEQFF. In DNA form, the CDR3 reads TGTGCCAGCAGCTTAACCTACAATGAGCAGTTCTTC.